The T cell receptor (beta chain) described here comes from a study of post-analysis software for immune sequencing data. Researchers reported that TCR beta cDNA libraries carried unique molecular identifiers. TCRdb recomputed calls from the PCR reads with MiXCR, one row per CDR3 protein. The sample has over 700,000 distinct CDR3 sequences, 25% to 30% seen once. Input material: blood. The receptor comes from a girl under 18 with multiple sclerosis.

CDR3 in amino acids: CASSLVTQGDTQYF. As DNA, the CDR3 is TGTGCCAGCAGCTTAGTTACCCAAGGAGATACGCAGTATTTT. This sequence joins TRBV7-2 and TRBJ2-3; D remains unclear. The germline V gene encodes CDR1 SGHTA and CDR2 FQGNSA. V lost 1 base, J lost 5 bases, and 10 bases lay in between. This CDR3 comprises 14 residues.